This TCR beta chain came from a study of shared clonotypes between healthy human individuals. Study results and limitations: In a handful of donors, around 5.5% of naive CD4 clonotypes appeared in common.

Concerning this clone: Antigen specificity is unknown.

CDR3 length equals 13 residues. Germline V gene sequence: CDR1 LGHNA, CDR2 YSLEER. Trimming removed 1 base from V and 5 bases from J, with 8 bases in between. In the original analysis: Junction-only sequences without quality scores were provided by ImmunoSEQ, so filtering was different. Only in-frame clones appear in the TCRdb table, and some are missing; sequencing was by immunoSEQ multiplex PCR. V, J and clone size are taken as reported in that table, and D and trimming were inferred from the DNA itself. This sample yields roughly 1,500,000 clones, of which 98% are seen a single time; 0.36% belongs to the top ten.

The receptor's source is a man in his thirties or forties in good health. The chain uses TRBV4-3 and TRBJ2-5; D remains ambiguous. The specimen sequenced was naive CD4+ T cells sorted from blood. Subset given: CD45RA+ positively selected. Here the CDR3 DNA reads TGCGCCAGCAGCCAAGGCTTCAGGGAGACCCAGTACTTC. Translating it yields CASSQGFRETQYF.